This T cell receptor beta chain comes out of a study of blood T cell repertoires in COVID-19. On the study more broadly: From the United States, Italy and Spain came samples of acute and convalescent COVID-19.

CDR3 length: 19 residues. J gave up 2 bases and V 0 bases, and 8 bases lay outside the gene matches. Germline V CDR1 and CDR2: SGHNT, YYREEE (reference sequence). As handled by the study authors: Quantification of nucleated cells was approximated via reference gene primer amplification. Sequencing used immunoSEQ multiplex PCR; TCRdb keeps in-frame clones, though not all of them. Clone size and V and J calls were adopted from that table, with D and trimming inferred from the DNA. Here the sample spans about 280,000 clones, 85% to 90% being singletons. Sequencing input: peripheral blood. The sequence came from a human donor in a cohort sampled during active COVID-19. This chain links TRBV5-4 with TRBJ2-1, with TRBD2 matching 13 bases. The CDR3, as DNA: TGTGCCAGCAGCTTGGGATCCAGGACTAGCGGGAGACCCTACAATGAGCAGTTCTTC. This sequence encodes CASSLGSRTSGRPYNEQFF.